The 26 T cell receptor beta chains reported below all come from one sample, sequenced in a study of T cell changes during pregnancy in multiple sclerosis. Using immunoSEQ multiplex PCR, the repertoire was profiled, and TCRdb retains in-frame clones only, with some absent. The sample consists of 40,000 to 60,000 clones, approximately 90% of them appearing once. The material was CD4+ T cells from peripheral blood mononuclear cells, obtained before pregnancy. These receptors were taken from a female donor with multiple sclerosis, enrolled in a pregnancy study.

V and J are TRBV6-6 and TRBJ2-3; 8 bases map to TRBD1. The V and J ends lost 2 bases and 6 bases, in that order; junction bases with no gene match: 7. The CDR3 covers 15 residues. Germline lookup yields CDR1 MNHNY and CDR2 SVGAGI (reference sequence). The CDR3 coding sequence is TGTGCCAGCAGTTACACCGGACAGGGAGCGGATACGCAGTATTTT. Its translation: CASSYTGQGADTQYF.

This chain links TRBV27 with TRBJ1-3; 7 bases are a match to TRBD1. Germline CDR1 is MNHEY and CDR2 is SMNVEV (reference sequence). CDR3 length: 15 amino acids. J gave up 1 base and V 0 bases, and 0 bases lay outside the gene matches. The CDR3 nucleotides read TGTGCCAGCAGTTTATCGGGACAGTCTGGAAACACCATATATTTT. Translating it yields CASSLSGQSGNTIYF.

The chain recombines TRBV19 with TRBJ1-1, with D unresolved. The CDR3 has 13 amino acids. The V and J ends lost 0 bases and 5 bases respectively, with 7 bases between them. Germline lookup yields CDR1 LNHDA and CDR2 SQIVND (reference sequence). The CDR3 nucleotides are TGTGCCAGTAGTATAGATCGAGGGACTGAAGCTTTCTTT. This sequence encodes CASSIDRGTEAFF.

The chain joins TRBV5-1 to TRBJ2-5, with 9 bases fitting TRBD1. CDR1 is SGHRS and CDR2 is YFSETQ in the germline V gene. The CDR3 runs to 15 residues. J was trimmed by 6 bases and V by 2 bases; bases with no gene match: 8. CDR3 protein: CASSFRTGEGKTQYF. In nucleotides, the CDR3 is TGCGCCAGCAGCTTCCGGACAGGGGAAGGGAAGACCCAGTACTTC.

The V gene is TRBV7-2, the J gene TRBJ2-1, with TRBD2 as a possible D gene (6 bases). Trimming stripped 1 base from V and 4 bases from J, with 23 bases between. The germline V gene encodes CDR1 SGHTA and CDR2 FQGNSA. There are 19 residues in the CDR3. CDR3 sequence (DNA): TGTGCCAGCAGCTTAGGGGGTTGGGTCCTAGCGCCCCCGTACAATGAGCAGTTCTTC. This codes for CASSLGGWVLAPPYNEQFF.

In DNA form, the CDR3 reads TGTGCCAGCAGCTTACAGGGGATGGACACTGAAGCTTTCTTT. Residues: CASSLQGMDTEAFF. The chain links TRBV7-9 to TRBJ1-1, with a tentative D call TRBD1 (6 bases). The V end was cut by 2 bases, the J end by 3 bases, with 10 bases between. The CDR3 length is 14 residues. Per the germline V gene, CDR1 is SEHNR and CDR2 is FQNEAQ (reference sequence).

The V call is TRBV27, the J call TRBJ2-1, with D tentatively TRBD1 (6 bases). The V gene lost 5 bases and the J gene lost 10 bases, with 18 bases spanning the gap. Germline V gene lookup returns CDR1 MNHEY and CDR2 SMNVEV (reference sequence). This CDR3 spans 14 amino acids. For the CDR3, the DNA is TGTGCCAGCAGTCTCTCCGGGACACTTGGGGAGCAGTTCTTC. As protein: CASSLSGTLGEQFF.

The V call is TRBV5-1, the J call TRBJ2-5; the match to TRBD2 covers 11 bases. CDR1 and CDR2 (germline): SGHRS, YFSETQ. This CDR3 is 15 amino acids long. V lost 4 bases and J lost 0; bases outside the gene matches: 2. The CDR3 nucleotides are TGCGCCAGCAGCGCGACTAGCGGGAACCAAGAGACCCAGTACTTC. This encodes CASSATSGNQETQYF.

The J gene is TRBJ2-7, the V gene TRBV29-1; 11 nucleotides agree with TRBD2. This CDR3 has 13 amino acids. V was clipped by 7 bases and J by 4 bases; unmatched bases: 6. Germline CDR1 is SQVTM and CDR2 is ANQGSEA. This CDR3 is CSARLAGLYEQYF. CDR3 sequence (DNA): TGCAGCGCTCGACTAGCGGGGCTTTACGAGCAGTACTTC.

The chain carries TRBV5-1 and TRBJ2-1; 10 nucleotides line up with TRBD2. There are 17 residues in the CDR3. J gave up 7 bases and V 1 base, and 11 bases lay outside the gene matches. Germline V gene data show CDR1 as SGHRS and CDR2 as YFSETQ. CDR3 sequence reads: CASSLSGAGGPLNEQFF. The CDR3 DNA reads as TGCGCCAGCAGCTTGAGTGGAGCGGGAGGGCCATTGAATGAGCAGTTCTTC.

This clone is a singleton in its sample. The CDR3 reads CASSLPGVHNEQFF. The CDR3 nucleotides are TGTGCCAGCAGTTTACCGGGGGTCCACAATGAGCAGTTCTTC. The chain employs TRBV28 and TRBJ2-1; D may be TRBD2 (6 bases). From germline, CDR1 is MDHEN and CDR2 SYDVKM. CDR3 length: 14 amino acids. V was pared by 2 bases and J by 5 bases, with 10 bases between.

The CDR3 spells CASSHQPPGLANNEQFF. Here the CDR3 DNA reads TGCGCCAGCAGCCACCAGCCACCGGGACTAGCCAACAATGAGCAGTTCTTC. The V gene is TRBV4-3, the J gene TRBJ2-1; 9 nucleotides agree with TRBD2. Germline values: CDR1 LGHNA, CDR2 YSLEER. The CDR3 extends over 17 amino acids. J was trimmed by 5 bases and V by 3 bases; bases with no gene match: 11.

The V and J genes are TRBV5-4 and TRBJ2-7; the D gene is possibly TRBD1 (6 bases). Germline V gives CDR1 SGHNT, CDR2 YYREEE (reference sequence). V was pared by 4 bases and J by 6 bases, with 11 bases between. CDR3 length equals 12 residues. DNA for the CDR3: TGTGCCAGCAGCGTGGACAGTCGCGAGCAGTACTTC. This translates into CASSVDSREQYF. Variable domain in full (rest from reference TRBV5-4 and TRBJ2-7): ETGVTQSPTHLIKTRGQQVTLRCSSQSGHNTVSWYQQALGQGPQFIFQYYREEENGRGNFPPRFSGLQFPNYSSELNVNALELDDSALYLCASSVDSREQYFGPGTRLTVT.

The chain is built from TRBV5-1 and TRBJ2-5; 12 bases map to TRBD1. CDR1 and CDR2 from the germline V gene are SGHRS and YFSETQ. The CDR3 consists of 15 residues. The trim removed 4 bases at V and 4 bases at J, leaving 5 bases unmatched. Here the CDR3 reads CASSTGQGAGETQYF. The DNA for the CDR3 is TGCGCCAGCAGCACGGGACAGGGGGCGGGAGAGACCCAGTACTTC.

For the CDR3, the DNA is TGTGCCAGCAGTGATAGGGCTAGCGGGAGAGGGGGGGACAATGAGCAGTTCTTC. Its translation: CASSDRASGRGGDNEQFF. V usage is TRBV2 and J usage is TRBJ2-1; 10 nucleotides line up with TRBD2. Germline lookup yields CDR1 SNHLY and CDR2 FYNNEI. The junction had 13 bases not matched to a gene; V was cut back by 3 bases and J by 5 bases. The CDR3 has 18 amino acids.

The chain uses TRBV5-8 and TRBJ2-7; D is uncertain. The V end lost 4 bases, the J end lost 0 bases, and 11 bases lay between the germline ends. CDR1 is SGHTS, CDR2 YDEGEE, per germline. This CDR3 contains 14 residues. Here the CDR3 reads CASSPEASSYEQYF. As DNA, the CDR3 is TGTGCCAGCAGCCCTGAGGCGAGCTCCTACGAGCAGTACTTC.

V and J are TRBV30 and TRBJ2-1; a weak D match, TRBD2 (5 bases). CDR3 length equals 11 residues. CDR1 and CDR2 (germline): GTSNPN, SVGIG (reference sequence). Trimming took off 3 bases at V and 7 bases at J, with 7 bases between the two ends. This chain's CDR3 is CAWRRVNEQFF. CDR3 in DNA: TGTGCCTGGAGGAGGGTTAATGAGCAGTTCTTC.

This chain links TRBV5-4 with TRBJ1-3, with no clear D. The CDR3 length is 15 residues. Germline CDR1 reads SGHNT; CDR2 reads YYREEE (reference sequence). The ends were cut back, 1 base at V and 0 bases at J, with 8 bases in the middle. CDR3 bases: TGTGCCAGCAGCTTGCTCCACAGCTCTGGAAACACCATATATTTT. The encoded protein is CASSLLHSSGNTIYF.

This sequence joins TRBV9 and TRBJ2-7, with TRBD2 matching over 9 bases. This CDR3 has 15 residues. The V segment lost 0 bases and the J segment 3 bases; nucleotides outside the gene matches: 4. Germline V gene sequence: CDR1 SGDLS, CDR2 YYNGEE. This CDR3 reads CASSVALAGLYEQYF. CDR3 DNA: TGTGCCAGCAGCGTAGCTCTAGCGGGACTCTACGAGCAGTACTTC.

The chain couples TRBV27 to TRBJ1-1, with TRBD1 as a possible D gene (5 bases). The CDR3 runs 14 residues. Germline lookup yields CDR1 MNHEY and CDR2 SMNVEV (reference sequence). Trimming took off 2 bases at V and 5 bases at J, with 12 bases between the two ends. CDR3 DNA: TGTGCCAGCAGTTTACAGGGTATAAGGACTGAAGCTTTCTTT. This translates into CASSLQGIRTEAFF.

V is TRBV5-4 and J is TRBJ2-5, with 7 bases identical to TRBD1. The germline V gene encodes CDR1 SGHNT and CDR2 YYREEE (reference sequence). The CDR3 sequence is 13 residues long. Written as DNA, the CDR3 is TGTGCTTACCGACAGGGACAACAAGAGACCCAGTACTTC. Translating it yields CAYRQGQQETQYF.

CDR3 bases: TGTGCCAGCAGCGGAGGCCTAGGATGGGGGCCCTCCTACAATGAGCAGTTCTTC. Translating gives CASSGGLGWGPSYNEQFF. The rearrangement uses TRBV9 and TRBJ2-1; D is perhaps TRBD1 (6 bases). CDR3 length: 18 amino acids. Germline V gene data show CDR1 as SGDLS and CDR2 as YYNGEE. V gave up 3 bases and J gave up 0 bases, with 19 bases separating them.

This chain joins TRBV9 and TRBJ1-5; D not certain. The CDR3 is 15 amino acids. Trimming removed 4 bases from V and 2 bases from J, with 13 bases in between. From germline, CDR1 is SGDLS and CDR2 YYNGEE. Written as DNA, the CDR3 is TGTGCCAGCAGCCCGGGGATTGGTGGCAATCAGCCCCAGCATTTT. Protein: CASSPGIGGNQPQHF.

The chain uses TRBV7-8 and TRBJ2-7, with D possibly matching TRBD1 (6 bases). The germline V gene encodes CDR1 SGHVS and CDR2 FQNEAQ. Trimming took off 1 base at V and 4 bases at J, with 14 bases between the two ends. The CDR3 totals 15 residues. CDR3 amino acids: CASSLESQGLYEQYF. CDR3 nucleotide sequence: TGTGCCAGCAGCTTAGAGTCACAGGGATTATACGAGCAGTACTTC. Together with reference TRBV7-8 and TRBJ2-7, the CDR3 gives the full variable domain: GAGVSQSPRYKVAKRGQDVALRCDPISGHVSLFWYQQALGQGPEFLTYFQNEAQLDKSGLPSDRFFAERPEGSVSTLKIQRTQQEDSAVYLCASSLESQGLYEQYFGPGTRLTVT.

The CDR3 protein is CASSSTGGRDTQYF. The CDR3 DNA sequence: TGTGCCAGCAGTTCGACAGGGGGTCGGGATACGCAGTATTTT. The chain is built from TRBV6-5 and TRBJ2-3; 9 positions agree with TRBD1. The CDR3 is 14 amino acids. Germline V CDR1 and CDR2: MNHEY, SVGAGI. V lost 4 bases, J lost 6 bases, and 5 bases stayed unmatched.

This chain uses TRBV18 with TRBJ1-3, with 7 bases identical to TRBD1. CDR3 length: 17 amino acids. From germline, CDR1 is KGHSH and CDR2 LQKENI. Trimming took 6 bases from V and 3 from J; bases not matched to a gene: 14. The CDR3 nucleotides are TGTGCCAGCTCCCCTAACAGGGGCCTCTCGATTGGAAACACCATATATTTT. It specifies CASSPNRGLSIGNTIYF.